This is a list of T cell receptor beta chains from one sample in a study of T-cell memory formation after mild COVID-19. TCRdb reprocessed the 5' RACE reads with MiXCR, giving one entry per CDR3 protein. The sample has approximately 260,000 distinct CDR3 sequences, roughly 15% seen once; the top ten hold roughly 3.6%. Sequencing used PBMCs or a T cell subset sorted from them (not recorded which). These receptors all stem from a man aged 18 to 35 who had mild COVID-19 (a few samples of this study predate the infection). Cell type and time point are not known. Both conserved end residues are part of each CDR3. A D gene is named only where the DNA matches it firmly. Size tells how often a clone was seen (once, few, many) or the class of an expanded clone, and some rows leave it out.

CDR3 protein,CDR3 DNA,D gene,J gene,V gene,clone size,CDR3 length
CASSLGASDTQYF,TGTGCCAGCAGTTTAGGGGCGTCAGATACGCAGTATTTT,-,TRBJ2-3,TRBV12-3/TRBV12-4,few,13
CSARDPRRTANGGYTF,TGCAGTGCTAGAGATCCACGTCGGACCGCCAACGGTGGCTACACCTTC,-,TRBJ1-2,TRBV20-1,-,16
CSVVLAGGYEQFF,TGCAGCGTTGTGCTAGCGGGAGGATATGAGCAGTTCTTC,TRBD2,TRBJ2-1,TRBV29-1,-,13
CASSYRGTSDTQYF,TGTGCCAGCAGTTATCGGGGTACCTCAGATACGCAGTATTTT,-,TRBJ2-3,TRBV12-3/TRBV12-4,few,14
CASSYTQTDYGYTF,TGTGCCAGCAGTTACACGCAGACAGACTATGGCTACACCTTC,-,TRBJ1-2,TRBV6-6,-,14
CASSRPGGPESSEAFF,TGTGCCAGCAGCCGACCGGGAGGCCCCGAGAGCTCTGAAGCTTTCTTT,-,TRBJ1-1,TRBV3-1,few,16
CASSLRQGEYEQYF,TGTGCCAGCAGTTTGCGGCAGGGGGAATACGAGCAGTACTTC,TRBD1,TRBJ2-7,TRBV12-3/TRBV12-4,few,14
CASRTTGTAYEQYF,TGCGCCAGCAGAACAACCGGGACAGCCTACGAGCAGTACTTC,TRBD1,TRBJ2-7,TRBV5-1,-,14
CASSFGTWKNIQYF,TGTGCCAGCAGCTTCGGTACTTGGAAAAACATTCAGTACTTC,-,TRBJ2-4,TRBV5-6,-,14
CASSIQGTNEKLFF,TGCGCCAGCAGCATTCAGGGGACTAATGAAAAACTGTTTTTT,-,TRBJ1-4,TRBV5-1,few,14
CASSVRDDSSGGSDTQYF,TGTGCCAGCAGCGTACGGGATGACTCTAGCGGGGGTTCAGATACGCAGTATTTT,TRBD2,TRBJ2-3,TRBV9,few,18
CATSDSRTGDTEAFF,TGTGCCACCAGTGATTCGAGGACAGGGGACACTGAAGCTTTCTTT,TRBD1,TRBJ1-1,TRBV24-1,few,15
CASSLKADSPLHF,TGCGCCAGCAGCTTGAAGGCAGATTCACCCCTCCACTTT,-,TRBJ1-6,TRBV5-1,few,13
CASSLDPGGSGGYEQYF,TGTGCCAGCAGCTTAGACCCGGGGGGTAGCGGGGGCTACGAGCAGTACTTC,TRBD2,TRBJ2-7,TRBV7-2,few,17
CASSLDGDTQYF,TGCGCCAGCAGCCTGGACGGGGATACGCAGTATTTT,-,TRBJ2-3,TRBV5-1,many,12
CASSVPSGGAKETQYF,TGTGCCAGCAGTGTTCCTAGCGGGGGGGCTAAAGAGACCCAGTACTTC,TRBD2,TRBJ2-5,TRBV2,-,16
CASSLARQSRTEAFF,TGCGCCAGCAGCTTGGCCAGGCAGAGTAGGACTGAAGCTTTCTTT,-,TRBJ1-1,TRBV5-1,few,15
CASRTSGVFIDTQYF,TGTGCCAGCAGGACTTCCGGGGTTTTCATAGATACGCAGTATTTT,-,TRBJ2-3,TRBV7-2,few,15
CASSPRGDDEQFF,TGCGCCAGCAGCCCCCGGGGGGATGATGAGCAGTTCTTC,TRBD2,TRBJ2-1,TRBV5-1,-,13